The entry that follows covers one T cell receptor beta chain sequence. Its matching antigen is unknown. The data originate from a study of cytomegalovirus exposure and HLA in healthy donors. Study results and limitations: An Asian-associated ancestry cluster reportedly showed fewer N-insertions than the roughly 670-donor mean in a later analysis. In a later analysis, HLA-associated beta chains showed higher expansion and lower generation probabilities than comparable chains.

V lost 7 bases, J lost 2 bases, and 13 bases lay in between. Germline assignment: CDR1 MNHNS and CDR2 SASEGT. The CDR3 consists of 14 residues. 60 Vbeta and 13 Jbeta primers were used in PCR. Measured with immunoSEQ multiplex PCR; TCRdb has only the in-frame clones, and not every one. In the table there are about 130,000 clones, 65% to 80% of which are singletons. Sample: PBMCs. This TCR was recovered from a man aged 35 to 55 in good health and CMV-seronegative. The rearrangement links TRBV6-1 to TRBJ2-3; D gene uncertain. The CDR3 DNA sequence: TGTGCCAGCAACGCTAGGTCCAACACAGATACGCAGTATTTT. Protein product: CASNARSNTDTQYF.